This T cell receptor beta chain was captured in a study of T cells in localized non-small cell lung cancer. Broader study findings: Longer overall survival accompanied higher blood T cell density. The greatest T cell clonality was found in uninvolved adjacent lung (higher than in tumor).

V was cut by 4 bases and J by 5 bases, with 14 bases left in between. In germline, CDR1 is MDHEN, CDR2 SYDVKM. CDR3 length: 14 amino acids. Comments on this clone: Antigen unknown.

Assay: immunoSEQ multiplex PCR; the TCRdb copy retains only in-frame clones and omits some. The sample lists fewer than 30,000 clones; approximately 90% were seen once. The chain recombines TRBV28 with TRBJ1-2; no firm D call. The TCR was taken from a man between 40 and 75 years old with stage II lung adenocarcinoma. The sample in question was PBMCs, obtained before any cancer treatment. The CDR3, as DNA: TGTGCCAGCAGTTCCCAGGAGGACGGGTATGGCTACACCTTC. Protein: CASSSQEDGYGYTF.